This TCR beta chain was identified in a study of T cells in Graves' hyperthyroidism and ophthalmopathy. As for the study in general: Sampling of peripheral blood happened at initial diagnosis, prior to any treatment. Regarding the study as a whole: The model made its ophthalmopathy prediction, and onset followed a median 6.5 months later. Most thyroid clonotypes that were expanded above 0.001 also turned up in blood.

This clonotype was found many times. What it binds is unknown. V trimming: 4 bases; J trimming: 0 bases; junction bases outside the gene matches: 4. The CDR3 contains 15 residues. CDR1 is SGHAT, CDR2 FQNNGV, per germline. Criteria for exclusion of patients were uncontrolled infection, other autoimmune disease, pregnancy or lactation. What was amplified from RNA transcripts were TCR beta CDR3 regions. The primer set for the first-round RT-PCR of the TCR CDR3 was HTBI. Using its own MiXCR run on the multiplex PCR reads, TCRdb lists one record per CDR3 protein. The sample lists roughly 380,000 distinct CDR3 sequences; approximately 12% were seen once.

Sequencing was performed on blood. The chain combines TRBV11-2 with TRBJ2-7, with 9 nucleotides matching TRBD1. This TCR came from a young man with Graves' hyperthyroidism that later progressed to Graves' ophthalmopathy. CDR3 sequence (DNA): TGTGCCAGCAGCTGGACAGGGGAAAGCTCCTACGAGCAGTACTTC. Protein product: CASSWTGESSYEQYF.